The T cell receptor beta chain described here comes from a study of blood T cell repertoires in COVID-19. CDR1 LNHDA and CDR2 SQIVND come from the germline V gene (reference sequence). V gave up 5 bases and J gave up 0 bases, with 8 bases separating them. This CDR3 has 14 amino acids. TCRdb's table, derived via immunoSEQ multiplex PCR, lists solely in-frame clones and lacks some. The sample shows approximately 170,000 clones, less than 90% of them seen only once. This chain connects TRBV19 to TRBJ1-3; D is perhaps TRBD1 (5 bases). The origin of this receptor is a woman in her sixties or seventies with acute or convalescent COVID-19. Material for sequencing was peripheral blood. The CDR3 spells CASSRQRSGNTIYF. The CDR3 nucleotides read TGTGCCAGTAGTCGACAGCGCTCTGGAAACACCATATATTTT.